The table lists the clone carrying this TCR beta chain with a few counts. This record comes from a study of T-cell memory formation after mild COVID-19. Unmatched junction bases numbered 9, after V lost 7 bases and J lost 3 bases. CDR3 length: 16 residues. Germline V gene lookup returns CDR1 SEHNR and CDR2 FQNEAQ (reference sequence). A single record per CDR3 protein comes from TCRdb applying MiXCR to the 5' RACE reads. The sample records about 610,000 distinct CDR3 sequences, 15% to 20% being singletons. The rearrangement uses TRBV7-9 and TRBJ2-1, with 10 bases fitting TRBD2. This receptor was taken from an adult woman who had mild COVID-19 (a few samples of this study predate the infection). Cell type and time point are not known. Sequences were obtained from PBMCs or a T cell subset sorted from them (not recorded which). CDR3 in DNA: TGTGCCAGCAACCCGACCGGGACTAGCGTCTACAATGAGCAGTTCTTC. Residues: CASNPTGTSVYNEQFF. The entire variable domain, with the rest obtained from reference TRBV7-9 and TRBJ2-1, is as follows: DTGVSQNPRHKITKRGQNVTFRCDPISEHNRLYWYRQTLGQGPEFLTYFQNEAQLEKSRLLSDRFSAERPKGSFSTLEIQRTEQGDSAMYLCASNPTGTSVYNEQFFGPGTRLTVL.